This T cell receptor beta chain was identified in a study of blood T cell repertoires in COVID-19. V was clipped by 1 base and J by 2 bases, with 15 bases between them. Germline V gene sequence: CDR1 SEHNR, CDR2 FQNEAQ (reference sequence). The CDR3 spans 17 residues. Measured with immunoSEQ multiplex PCR; TCRdb has only the in-frame clones, and not every one. Of under 200,000 clones in the sample, roughly 83% were seen once. The chain is built from TRBV7-9 and TRBJ1-3; tentative D call: TRBD1 (6 bases). Specimen: peripheral blood. The clonotype comes from a human donor in a cohort sampled during active COVID-19. Written as DNA, the CDR3 is TGTGCCAGCAGCTTAGATCGGGGGGCGCTTCCTGGAAACACCATATATTTT. Amino acid sequence: CASSLDRGALPGNTIYF.